This T cell receptor (beta chain) was observed in a study of blood T cells in healthy people across ages. Turning to the study itself: Roughly one uniquely barcoded beta molecule per two T cells was captured. Study-wide results and caveats: Donors of long life had a larger count of naive CD4+ cells and greater diversity than aged donors.

It was with a sample-barcoded 5' primer and a J-beta primer mix that a second PCR of about 6 to 12 cycles was run. A template-switch adaptor containing 12 random nucleotides labeled each cDNA molecule. TCRdb itself ran the 5' RACE reads through MiXCR, one entry per CDR3 protein. This table holds approximately 810,000 distinct CDR3 sequences, more than 25% found once. Every donor contributed about 10 milliliters of peripheral blood by blood draw. V shed 5 bases and J 8 bases; nucleotides not matched to a gene: 14. Germline V gene data show CDR1 as SGHAT and CDR2 as FQNNGV. The CDR3 totals 16 residues. As to this clonotype: Its specificity is unknown.

The specimen was blood. V usage is TRBV11-2 and J usage is TRBJ2-2; 7 nucleotides align to TRBD1. This receptor was taken from an elderly woman in good health. CDR3 region: CASSPNRDRGAGELFF. DNA for the CDR3: TGTGCCAGCAGCCCCAACCGGGACAGAGGGGCGGGGGAGCTGTTTTTT.